A selection of T cell receptor beta chains follows, all from one sample in a study of cytomegalovirus exposure and HLA in healthy donors. TCRdb's table, derived via immunoSEQ multiplex PCR, lists solely in-frame clones and lacks some. The sample carries 90,000 to 120,000 clones, roughly 80% recorded once. Sequencing was performed on PBMCs. The receptor source for this set is a male donor in good health and CMV-seropositive. The CDR3 runs from the conserved cysteine through the conserved F or W. A D gene is named only where the DNA matches it firmly. Expanded clones are given a class, and other clones once, few, many or no size at all.

j_call	cdr3_length	d_call	v_call	clone_size	cdr3_aa	cdr3_nt
TRBJ1-5	15	.	TRBV9	.	CASSADGGANQPQHF	TGTGCCAGCAGCGCCGATGGGGGGGCAAATCAGCCCCAGCATTTT
TRBJ2-1	20	TRBD2	TRBV29-1	.	CSVPPGVGLAGGNQYNEQFF	TGCAGCGTTCCCCCAGGGGTCGGACTAGCGGGGGGGAATCAATACAATGAGCAGTTCTTC
TRBJ2-7	16	.	TRBV7-9	.	CASSRNLDRDSYEQYF	TGTGCCAGCAGCCGCAACCTAGACAGAGACTCCTACGAGCAGTACTTC
TRBJ2-5	17	.	TRBV9	.	CASSVGVGGGATKTQYF	TGTGCCAGCAGCGTAGGTGTAGGTGGGGGGGCCACAAAGACCCAGTACTTC
TRBJ2-7	14	TRBD2	TRBV5-6	few	CASSLSLAAYEQYF	TGTGCCAGCAGCTTGTCTCTAGCGGCCTACGAGCAGTACTTC
TRBJ2-5	14	TRBD2	TRBV6-5	few	CASGAGGLQETQYF	TGTGCCAGCGGGGCGGGGGGATTACAAGAGACCCAGTACTTC
TRBJ2-1	10	.	TRBV29-1	.	CSVGVIEQFF	TGCAGCGTTGGAGTTATTGAGCAGTTCTTC
TRBJ1-5	16	TRBD1	TRBV19	.	CASRAGGSGSNQPQHF	TGTGCCAGTAGGGCAGGGGGCTCGGGAAGCAATCAGCCCCAGCATTTT
TRBJ2-7	14	TRBD1	TRBV7-9	.	CASSRGQGWDEQYF	TGTGCCAGCAGCCGTGGACAGGGGTGGGACGAGCAGTACTTC
TRBJ2-6	15	.	TRBV6-4	few	CASSDGTSGANVLTF	TGTGCCAGCAGTGACGGGACTTCTGGGGCCAACGTCCTGACTTTC
TRBJ2-7	13	.	TRBV30	.	CAWSTGLIYEQYF	TGTGCCTGGAGCACAGGGCTTATCTACGAGCAGTACTTC
TRBJ2-3	14	.	TRBV9	.	CASSVQGHTDTQYF	TGTGCCAGCAGCGTTCAGGGGCACACAGATACGCAGTATTTT
TRBJ2-5	17	TRBD2	TRBV9	.	CASSARGGLAGTETQYF	TGTGCCAGCAGCGCCAGGGGGGGACTAGCGGGGACAGAGACCCAGTACTTC
TRBJ1-6	14	.	TRBV6-5	.	CASARGGEPSPLHF	TGTGCCAGCGCGAGGGGAGGGGAGCCTTCACCCCTCCACTTT
TRBJ2-1	16	.	TRBV27	.	CASIPWGGKVGNEQFF	TGTGCCAGCATCCCCTGGGGCGGGAAAGTTGGGAATGAGCAGTTCTTC
TRBJ1-1	13	TRBD1	TRBV5-1	few	CASSSGQRTEAFF	TGCGCCAGCAGCTCGGGACAGCGGACTGAAGCTTTCTTT
TRBJ2-1	15	.	TRBV7-7	.	CASSLNPVGHNEQFF	TGTGCCAGCAGCTTAAACCCGGTGGGCCATAATGAGCAGTTCTTC
TRBJ2-5	15	TRBD1	TRBV5-4	few	CASMAKTGGQETQYF	TGTGCCAGCATGGCAAAAACAGGGGGCCAAGAGACCCAGTACTTC